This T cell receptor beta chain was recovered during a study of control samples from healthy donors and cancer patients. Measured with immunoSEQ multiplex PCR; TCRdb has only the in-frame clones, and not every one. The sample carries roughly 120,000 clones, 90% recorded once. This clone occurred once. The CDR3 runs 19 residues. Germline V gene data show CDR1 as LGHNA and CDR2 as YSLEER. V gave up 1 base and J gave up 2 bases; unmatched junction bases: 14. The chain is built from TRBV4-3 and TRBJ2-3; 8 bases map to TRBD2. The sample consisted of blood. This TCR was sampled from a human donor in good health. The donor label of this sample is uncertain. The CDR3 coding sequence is TGCGCCAGCAGCCAAGGCCGCCCGGCTAGCGGGTACTTCACAGATACGCAGTATTTT. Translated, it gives CASSQGRPASGYFTDTQYF.